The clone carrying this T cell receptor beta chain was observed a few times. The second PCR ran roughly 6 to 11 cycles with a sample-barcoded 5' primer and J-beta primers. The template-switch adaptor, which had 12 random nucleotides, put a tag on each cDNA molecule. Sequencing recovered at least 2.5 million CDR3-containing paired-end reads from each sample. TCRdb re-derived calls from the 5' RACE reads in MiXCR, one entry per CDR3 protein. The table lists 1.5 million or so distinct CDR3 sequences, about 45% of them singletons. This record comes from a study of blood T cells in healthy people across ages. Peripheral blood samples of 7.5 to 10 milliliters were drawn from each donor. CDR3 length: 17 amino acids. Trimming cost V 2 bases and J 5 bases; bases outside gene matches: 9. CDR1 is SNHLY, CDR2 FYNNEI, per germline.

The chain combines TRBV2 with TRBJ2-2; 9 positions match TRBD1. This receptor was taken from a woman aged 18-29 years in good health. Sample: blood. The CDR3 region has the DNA TGTGCCAGCAGTGAATGGGCCCAAGGACAGGGGACCGGGGAGCTGTTTTTT. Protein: CASSEWAQGQGTGELFF. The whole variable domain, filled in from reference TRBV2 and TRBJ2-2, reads EPEVTQTPSHQVTQMGQEVILRCVPISNHLYFYWYRQILGQKVEFLVSFYNNEISEKSEIFDDQFSVERPDGSNFTLKIRSTKLEDSAMYFCASSEWAQGQGTGELFFGEGSRLTVL.